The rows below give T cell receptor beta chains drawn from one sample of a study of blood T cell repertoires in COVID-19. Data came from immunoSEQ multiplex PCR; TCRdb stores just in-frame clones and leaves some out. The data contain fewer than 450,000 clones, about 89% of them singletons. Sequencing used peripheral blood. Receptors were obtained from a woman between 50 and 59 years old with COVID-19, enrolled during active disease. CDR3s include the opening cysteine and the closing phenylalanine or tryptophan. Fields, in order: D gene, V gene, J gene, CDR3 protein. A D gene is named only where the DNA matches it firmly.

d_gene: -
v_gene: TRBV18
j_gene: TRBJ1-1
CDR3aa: CASSPSWIEAAAFF

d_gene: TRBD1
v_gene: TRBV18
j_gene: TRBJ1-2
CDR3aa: CASSPDRGQGYTF

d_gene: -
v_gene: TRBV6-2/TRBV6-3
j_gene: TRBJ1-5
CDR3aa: CASSSLYQPQHF

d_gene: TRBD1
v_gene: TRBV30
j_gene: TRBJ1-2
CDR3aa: CAWSVQGGSGYTF

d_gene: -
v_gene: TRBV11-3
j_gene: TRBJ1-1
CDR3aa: CASSLVGGLDTEAFF

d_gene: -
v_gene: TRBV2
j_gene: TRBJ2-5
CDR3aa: CASSDGAGETQYF

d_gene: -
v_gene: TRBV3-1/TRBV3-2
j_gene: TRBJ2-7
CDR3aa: CASSQELQGSYEQYF

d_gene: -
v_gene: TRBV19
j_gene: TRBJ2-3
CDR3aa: CASSVGEITTDTQYF

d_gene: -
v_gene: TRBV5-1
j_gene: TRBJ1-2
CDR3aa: CASSPATGVSYGYTF

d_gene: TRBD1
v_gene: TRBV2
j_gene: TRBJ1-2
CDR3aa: CASSEFSDRGYGYTF

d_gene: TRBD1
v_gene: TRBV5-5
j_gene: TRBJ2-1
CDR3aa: CASSLEGGWANEQFF

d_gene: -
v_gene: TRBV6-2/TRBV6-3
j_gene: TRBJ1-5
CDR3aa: CASSLGQGYRQPQHF

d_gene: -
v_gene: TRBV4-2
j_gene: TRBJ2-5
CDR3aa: CASSPQGQETQYF

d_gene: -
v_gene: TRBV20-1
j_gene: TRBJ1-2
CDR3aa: CSARYSFSYTF

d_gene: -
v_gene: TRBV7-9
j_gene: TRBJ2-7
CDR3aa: CASSLAGGPKDYEQYF

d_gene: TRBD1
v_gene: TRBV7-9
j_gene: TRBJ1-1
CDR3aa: CASSPQQGGTEAFF

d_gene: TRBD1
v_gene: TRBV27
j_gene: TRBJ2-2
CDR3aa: CASSPRQGGDGELFF

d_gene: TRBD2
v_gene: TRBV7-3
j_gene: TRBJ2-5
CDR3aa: CASSFGASGGGETQYF

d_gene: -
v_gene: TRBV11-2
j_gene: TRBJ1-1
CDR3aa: CASSLISRGHTEAFF

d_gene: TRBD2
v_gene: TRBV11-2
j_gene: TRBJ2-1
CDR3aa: CASSSLAGSVHEQFF

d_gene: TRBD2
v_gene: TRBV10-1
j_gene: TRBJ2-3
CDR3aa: CASSVGGSGRADTQYF

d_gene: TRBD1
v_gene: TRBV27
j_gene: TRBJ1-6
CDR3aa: CASSPGGFLRDSPLHF

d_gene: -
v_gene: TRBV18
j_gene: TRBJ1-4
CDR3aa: CASSPPSGKTPSTNEKLFF

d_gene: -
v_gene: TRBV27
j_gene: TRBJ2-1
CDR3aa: CASSLSPTSVNEQFF

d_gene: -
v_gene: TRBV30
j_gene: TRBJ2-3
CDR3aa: CAWRSQGFTDTQYF

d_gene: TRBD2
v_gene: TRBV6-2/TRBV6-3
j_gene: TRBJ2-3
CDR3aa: CASSYSAGVGDTQYF